The clone carrying this T cell receptor beta chain was detected a few times. Using its own MiXCR run on the RT-PCR reads, TCRdb lists one record per CDR3 protein. This sample has 650,000 to 800,000 distinct CDR3 sequences, with 14% found just once. This clonotype originated in a female donor in good health, serving as a healthy control. Sequencing was carried out using memory CD4+ T cells from blood.

This CDR3 reads CASWGGRQIQPQHF. The CDR3 nucleotides are TGTGCCAGCTGGGGGGGAAGGCAGATTCAGCCCCAGCATTTT. This chain links TRBV28 with TRBJ1-5, with D possibly TRBD1 on 5 matching bases. This CDR3 has 14 residues. Germline loops: CDR1 MDHEN, CDR2 SYDVKM. Trimming took 8 bases from V and 6 from J, leaving 17 bases between them.